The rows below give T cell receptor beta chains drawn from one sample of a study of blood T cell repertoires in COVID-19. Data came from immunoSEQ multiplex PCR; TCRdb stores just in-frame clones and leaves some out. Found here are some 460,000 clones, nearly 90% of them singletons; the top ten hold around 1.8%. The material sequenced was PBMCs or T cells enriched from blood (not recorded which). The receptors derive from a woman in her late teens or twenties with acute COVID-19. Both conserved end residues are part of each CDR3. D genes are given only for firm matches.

CDR3 DNA: TGCGCCACCCGCACGGCGGGACAGGGTGTGAACACTGAAGCTTTCTTT
CDR3 protein: CATRTAGQGVNTEAFF
D gene: TRBD1
CDR3 length: 16
V gene: TRBV10-2
J gene: TRBJ1-1

CDR3 DNA: TGTGCCAGCAGCGGACTAGATTTAGCCAAAAACATTCAGTACTTC
CDR3 protein: CASSGLDLAKNIQYF
D gene: TRBD2
CDR3 length: 15
V gene: TRBV6-5
J gene: TRBJ2-4

CDR3 DNA: TGTGCCAGCAGTTTCCCGGGAGATACGCAGTATTTT
CDR3 protein: CASSFPGDTQYF
D gene: .
CDR3 length: 12
V gene: TRBV12-3/TRBV12-4
J gene: TRBJ2-3

CDR3 DNA: TGTGCCAGCAGCTTAGCAGGGGTGGTTGAAAAACTGTTTTTT
CDR3 protein: CASSLAGVVEKLFF
D gene: .
CDR3 length: 14
V gene: TRBV11-2
J gene: TRBJ1-4

CDR3 DNA: TGTGCCAGCCGGACAGGAGGTACTGAAGCTTTCTTT
CDR3 protein: CASRTGGTEAFF
D gene: TRBD1
CDR3 length: 12
V gene: TRBV27
J gene: TRBJ1-1

CDR3 DNA: TGTGCCAGCAGTCATGACAGGGCCAAAAACATTCAGTACTTC
CDR3 protein: CASSHDRAKNIQYF
D gene: .
CDR3 length: 14
V gene: TRBV6-5
J gene: TRBJ2-4

CDR3 DNA: TGTGCCACACAATCTGGTCTGAACACTGAAGCTTTCTTT
CDR3 protein: CATQSGLNTEAFF
D gene: .
CDR3 length: 13
V gene: TRBV6-5
J gene: TRBJ1-1

CDR3 DNA: TGTGCCAGCAGTTCACAGTCGTCAGGGGACATTCAGTACTTC
CDR3 protein: CASSSQSSGDIQYF
D gene: .
CDR3 length: 14
V gene: TRBV7-2
J gene: TRBJ2-4

CDR3 DNA: TGTGCCAGCAGCTTGGCGGCAGGTAGCACTGAAGCTTTCTTT
CDR3 protein: CASSLAAGSTEAFF
D gene: .
CDR3 length: 14
V gene: TRBV5-4
J gene: TRBJ1-1

CDR3 DNA: TGTGCCAGCAGCGCAACCGGGACTACTTATGAGCAGTTCTTC
CDR3 protein: CASSATGTTYEQFF
D gene: TRBD2
CDR3 length: 14
V gene: TRBV9
J gene: TRBJ2-1

CDR3 DNA: TGTGCCAGCAGCCGAGGACTAGGGGTTTCAGATACGCAGTATTTT
CDR3 protein: CASSRGLGVSDTQYF
D gene: TRBD2
CDR3 length: 15
V gene: TRBV4-2
J gene: TRBJ2-3

CDR3 DNA: TGCGCCAGCAGAGATAGGAGGGACGGGTACAATGAGCAGTTCTTC
CDR3 protein: CASRDRRDGYNEQFF
D gene: .
CDR3 length: 15
V gene: TRBV10-2
J gene: TRBJ2-1

CDR3 DNA: TGCGCCAGCAGCCAAGGGCTCGGGAATACGCAGTATTTT
CDR3 protein: CASSQGLGNTQYF
D gene: .
CDR3 length: 13
V gene: TRBV4-1
J gene: TRBJ2-3

CDR3 DNA: TGTGCCAGCAGCCGGACTAGCGTCACCGGGGAGCTGTTTTTT
CDR3 protein: CASSRTSVTGELFF
D gene: TRBD2
CDR3 length: 14
V gene: TRBV9
J gene: TRBJ2-2

CDR3 DNA: TGCAGCGTTAATTTCAGCGGGGAGCTGTTTTTT
CDR3 protein: CSVNFSGELFF
D gene: .
CDR3 length: 11
V gene: TRBV29-1
J gene: TRBJ2-2

CDR3 DNA: TGTGCCAGCAGTTACAAAAGGAATGGACAGGGCTACGAGCAGTACTTC
CDR3 protein: CASSYKRNGQGYEQYF
D gene: TRBD1
CDR3 length: 16
V gene: TRBV6-5
J gene: TRBJ2-7

CDR3 DNA: TGCGCCAGCAGCCCCTCCGGCGGGGTGGGGCACAATGAGCAGTTCTTC
CDR3 protein: CASSPSGGVGHNEQFF
D gene: .
CDR3 length: 16
V gene: TRBV5-1
J gene: TRBJ2-1